One sample yielded the 9 T cell receptor beta chains listed below, sequenced in a study of T cell clones after liver transplantation. Clones were sequenced by immunoSEQ multiplex PCR, and TCRdb holds only the in-frame ones, with some missing. The table includes 7,500 to 9,500 clones, about four fifths detected once. This specimen consisted of CD8+ T cells from blood, obtained before liver transplant. All receptors derive from a human donor who received a liver transplant.

This clone ranks as medium-sized. The chain couples TRBV2 to TRBJ1-5; D is ambiguous. From germline, CDR1 is SNHLY and CDR2 FYNNEI. Trimming removed 2 bases from V and 6 bases from J, with 8 bases in between. CDR3 size: 13 residues. CDR3 nucleotides: TGTGCCAGCAGTGAACGGGAGAGTCAGCCCCAGCATTTT. Encoded protein: CASSERESQPQHF.

This rearrangement joins TRBV27 to TRBJ1-5, with 7 bases fitting TRBD1. Germline lookup yields CDR1 MNHEY and CDR2 SMNVEV (reference sequence). The length of the CDR3 is 16 residues. J was trimmed by 6 bases and V by 5 bases; bases with no gene match: 13. The CDR3 sequence: CASSPLGTADLQPQHF. CDR3 sequence (DNA): TGTGCCAGCAGTCCACTAGGGACAGCAGACCTTCAGCCCCAGCATTTT.

The chain is built from TRBV7-2 and TRBJ1-3; no clear D gene. The germline gives CDR1 SGHTA, CDR2 FQGNSA. The germline V and J ends were trimmed by 4 bases and 0 bases, with 7 bases remaining between them. The CDR3 contains 14 residues. The CDR3 DNA reads TGTGCCAGCAGCTCCGACAACTCTGGAAACACCATATATTTT. Residues: CASSSDNSGNTIYF.

The rearrangement links TRBV27 to TRBJ1-4; D might be TRBD1 (6 bases). V was pared by 10 bases and J by 6 bases, with 18 bases between. Germline V gene lookup returns CDR1 MNHEY and CDR2 SMNVEV (reference sequence). CDR3 length: 14 residues. The CDR3 here is CATRQVFSDEKLFF. DNA of the CDR3: TGTGCCACCAGACAGGTTTTTTCGGATGAAAAACTGTTTTTT. The full variable domain, rest sourced from reference TRBV27 and TRBJ1-4, is EAQVTQNPRYLITVTGKKLTVTCSQNMNHEYMSWYRQDPGLGLRQIYYSMNVEVTDKGDVPEGYKVSRKEKRNFPLILESPSPNQTSLYFCATRQVFSDEKLFFGSGTQLSVL.

This rearrangement joins TRBV11-2 to TRBJ1-2, with 8 bases identical to TRBD1. V lost 5 bases to trimming and J lost 5 bases; unmatched junction nucleotides: 7. The germline gives CDR1 SGHAT, CDR2 FQNNGV. This CDR3 comprises 14 residues. The CDR3 bases are TGTGCCAGCAGCCCAGAGACAGGGGTATATGGCTACACCTTC. Protein: CASSPETGVYGYTF.

The gene calls are TRBV7-9 and TRBJ2-1, with TRBD1 matching over 10 bases. This CDR3 is 15 amino acids long. V was clipped by 5 bases and J by 8 bases; unmatched bases: 9. CDR1 is SEHNR and CDR2 is FQNEAQ in the germline V gene (reference sequence). The CDR3 bases are TGTGCCAGCAGCCCAGGTAGGGACAGGGGTCATGAGCAGTTCTTC. Its translation: CASSPGRDRGHEQFF.

The chain uses TRBV7-2 and TRBJ1-1, with a possible D match to TRBD1 (6 bases). Between the trimmed V and J ends, which lost 9 bases and 6 bases, there was a span of 23 bases. CDR3 length equals 15 residues. Per the germline V gene, CDR1 is SGHTA and CDR2 is FQGNSA. CDR3 bases: TGTGCCAGTGTCGCAGCAGGGGAAATTTGGGCTGAAGCTTTCTTT. It specifies CASVAAGEIWAEAFF.

This chain connects TRBV7-8 to TRBJ1-1; D is perhaps TRBD1 (5 bases). Germline V gives CDR1 SGHVS, CDR2 FQNEAQ. The ends were cut back, 7 bases at V and 4 bases at J, with 10 bases in the middle. CDR3 length equals 12 residues. The CDR3 nucleotides read TGTGCCAGCACCCACGGGGGCACTGAAGCTTTCTTT. As protein: CASTHGGTEAFF.

The chain carries TRBV6-5 and TRBJ1-2, with 7 positions matching TRBD1. V was clipped by 6 bases and J by 8 bases; unmatched bases: 6. The CDR3 extends over 12 amino acids. Germline loops: CDR1 MNHEY, CDR2 SVGAGI. DNA of the CDR3: TGTGCCAGCAGAACAGGGGCTGAGGGCTACACCTTC. Amino acid sequence: CASRTGAEGYTF.